This TCR beta chain originates from a study of blood T cell repertoires in COVID-19. On the study more broadly: Some COVID-19 samples were acute and others convalescent; all came from the United States, Italy and Spain.

CDR3 size: 12 residues. The germline V gene has CDR1 LNHDA and CDR2 SQIVND (reference sequence). V gave up 2 bases and J gave up 12 bases; unmatched junction bases: 4. In the source study's methods: From reference gene primer amplification, estimates of nucleated cell counts were derived. TCRdb's table, derived via immunoSEQ multiplex PCR, lists solely in-frame clones and lacks some. V, J and clone size are taken as reported in that table, and D and trimming were inferred from the DNA itself. The data show approximately 300,000 clones, over 75% seen once. The specimen sequenced was peripheral blood. The sequence derives from a man in his fifties or sixties with active or convalescent COVID-19. V gene TRBV19 combines with J gene TRBJ2-4, with 7 nucleotides matching TRBD2. CDR3 sequence reads: CASSITGRYQYF. The CDR3 DNA reads TGTGCCAGTAGTATAACCGGGAGGTATCAGTACTTC.